A single TCR beta chain is shown here with its context. The data derive from a study of shared clonotypes between healthy human individuals. The CDR3 loop spans 13 amino acids. Germline CDR1 SGHAT, CDR2 FQNNGV. V gave up 9 bases and J gave up 2 bases; unmatched junction bases: 6. CD8 cells classed as naive were CD45RO-negative and positively selected for CCR7, excluding terminally differentiated effector memory CD45RA+ cells. Libraries were prepared by immunoSEQ multiplex PCR; TCRdb keeps only in-frame clonotypes and omits some of them. This repertoire shows about 2.1 million clones, 90% to 95% found once; its top ten account for 1.5% to 2%.

The rearrangement uses TRBV11-2 and TRBJ2-7; 8 bases map to TRBD2. The sample consisted of naive CD8+ T cells from PBMCs. This sequence was found in a man between 18 and 29 years old in good health. Some clones in this sample may be carry-over from other donors' samples. The chain's CDR3 is CASYSGATYEQYF. As DNA, the CDR3 is TGTGCCAGTTATAGCGGGGCTACCTACGAGCAGTACTTC.